This T cell receptor beta chain was found in a study of blood T cell repertoires in COVID-19. The assay was immunoSEQ multiplex PCR, and TCRdb's table has in-frame clones only and misses some. Altogether 200,000 or so clones are present, 60% to 80% being singletons, with the ten largest covering roughly 17%. The CDR3 runs to 16 residues. V was trimmed by 0 bases and J by 5 bases, leaving 15 bases between them. Germline V CDR1 and CDR2: KGHDR, SFDVKD. The rearrangement uses TRBV24-1 and TRBJ1-1; possible D gene TRBD1, 6 bases. The clonotype was recovered from a man in his sixties with active or convalescent COVID-19. Sequenced: peripheral blood. The CDR3 region is CATSDLQGRGGTEAFF. Here the CDR3 DNA reads TGTGCCACCAGTGATTTGCAGGGGAGGGGAGGAACTGAAGCTTTCTTT.